The entry below gives a single TCR beta chain sequence along with its context. The antigen remains unidentified. TCRdb redid the calling of the reads with MiXCR, one entry per CDR3 protein. The table includes 250,000 to 300,000 distinct CDR3 sequences, approximately 10% detected once. These data are taken from a study of T cell repertoires in cytomegalovirus infection. Overall study results and limits: Across the ex vivo response, the dominant clonotypes were HLA-C-restricted CMV-specific TCR beta clonotypes. Cumulative frequency of public TCR beta families picked out carriers of CMV plus the relevant HLA.

Per germline, CDR1 MNHEY and CDR2 SMNVEV (reference sequence). Deletions cut 1 base from V and 3 bases from J, with 10 bases between. The CDR3 extends over 15 amino acids. Sequenced material: PBMCs. The J gene is TRBJ2-1, the V gene TRBV27; D ambiguous. The receptor comes from a human donor in good health (CMV status not recorded). Some clones in this sample may be carry-over from other donors' samples. CDR3 region: CASSLYPRDYNEQFF. CDR3 nucleotides: TGTGCCAGCAGTTTATACCCCCGAGACTACAATGAGCAGTTCTTC.